The rows below give T cell receptor beta chains drawn from one sample of a study of STAT3 mutations in large granular lymphocyte leukemia. Assay used: immunoSEQ multiplex PCR; TCRdb lists only in-frame clones, some missing. The top ten hold approximately 12% of the sample, which has around 30,000 clones, approximately 84% seen once. The sequenced sample was peripheral blood mononuclear cells. The source of these receptors is a man aged 60 to 69 with T-cell large granular lymphocyte leukemia. Some clones in this sample may be carry-over from other donors' samples. CDR3s include the opening cysteine and the closing phenylalanine or tryptophan. A D gene is named only where the DNA matches it firmly. For some rows the clone size is stated as once, few or many, or as a class when expanded; others skip it.

v_gene,abundance,d_gene,j_gene,CDR3aa,CDR3nt
TRBV10-2,.,.,TRBJ1-1,CASRPVGGDTEAFF,TGCGCCAGCAGACCCGTCGGGGGGGACACTGAAGCTTTCTTT
TRBV29-1,.,TRBD2,TRBJ2-1,CSLWVSGVGEQFF,TGCAGCCTCTGGGTTAGCGGGGTAGGCGAGCAGTTCTTC
TRBV19,.,.,TRBJ2-7,CASSRGGESYEQYF,TGTGCCAGTAGCCGGGGTGGGGAATCCTACGAGCAGTACTTC
TRBV9,once,.,TRBJ1-4,CASGEGNEKLFF,TGTGCCAGCGGGGAGGGAAATGAAAAACTGTTTTTT
TRBV6-5,.,TRBD2,TRBJ2-5,CASSPGLAGTYF,TGTGCCAGCAGTCCGGGACTAGCGGGGACTTACTTC
TRBV9,.,.,TRBJ2-1,CASSVVGAWGNEQFF,TGTGCCAGCAGCGTAGTTGGGGCGTGGGGCAATGAGCAGTTCTTC
TRBV7-8,.,TRBD2,TRBJ2-5,CASSSPSGLAGGETQYF,TGTGCCAGCAGCTCCCCCTCGGGACTAGCGGGAGGGGAGACCCAGTACTTC
TRBV11-2,once,TRBD1,TRBJ2-5,CASSSPGQGDSETQYF,TGTGCCAGCAGCTCTCCGGGACAGGGGGACTCAGAGACCCAGTACTTC
TRBV5-1,.,TRBD2,TRBJ2-1,CASSTGTSGSDEQFF,TGCGCCAGCAGCACCGGGACTAGCGGGAGTGATGAGCAGTTCTTC
TRBV7-3,.,TRBD2,TRBJ2-1,CASSLTGLAVYNEQFF,TGTGCCAGCAGCTTAACGGGACTAGCAGTCTACAATGAGCAGTTCTTC
TRBV12-5,once,TRBD2,TRBJ2-2,CASGLVGLAGPPNTGELFF,TGTGCTAGTGGTTTGGTCGGGCTAGCGGGGCCCCCGAACACCGGGGAGCTGTTTTTT
TRBV30,.,.,TRBJ2-2,CASASGGKLTGELFF,TGTGCCTCAGCGTCGGGGGGCAAACTCACCGGGGAGCTGTTTTTT
TRBV18,.,.,TRBJ1-2,CASSPDRPYGYTF,TGTGCCAGCTCACCAGACAGGCCCTATGGCTACACCTTC
TRBV13,.,.,TRBJ2-5,CASSATIQETQYF,TGTGCCAGCAGCGCGACTATCCAAGAGACCCAGTACTTC
TRBV10-2,.,.,TRBJ1-2,CASTSYTGQGTSNYGYTF,TGCGCCAGCACCTCGTATACGGGACAAGGGACCTCTAACTATGGCTACACCTTC
TRBV29-1,.,TRBD1,TRBJ1-4,CSVGGGTGNEKLFF,TGCAGCGTTGGGGGGGGGACAGGGAATGAAAAACTGTTTTTT
TRBV23-1,.,TRBD1,TRBJ1-1,CASSLPGQGYRAFF,TGCGCCAGCAGTCTTCCCGGACAGGGGTATCGGGCTTTCTTT
TRBV27,once,TRBD2,TRBJ2-1,CASSPRVAGGDEQFF,TGTGCCAGCAGTCCGCGGGTAGCGGGAGGCGATGAGCAGTTCTTC
TRBV5-1,.,.,TRBJ2-2,CASSLARTTLNTGELFF,TGCGCCAGCAGCTTGGCCCGGACGACCTTAAACACCGGGGAGCTGTTTTTT
TRBV7-8,.,.,TRBJ2-7,CASSRDRTYEQYF,TGTGCCAGCAGCCGGGACCGAACCTACGAGCAGTACTTC
TRBV7-8,once,.,TRBJ1-6,CASSSLFRETAYSPLHF,TGTGCCAGCAGCTCTCTCTTTAGAGAGACTGCCTATTCACCCCTCCACTTT
TRBV5-8,.,.,TRBJ1-2,CASSLAWGQSSGYTF,TGTGCCAGCAGCTTGGCATGGGGCCAGTCGTCTGGCTACACCTTC
TRBV4-2,.,TRBD1,TRBJ1-4,CASSQDRGGQPKRSEKLFF,TGTGCCAGCAGCCAAGATCGGGGGGGACAGCCTAAACGAAGTGAAAAACTGTTTTTT
TRBV28,.,.,TRBJ1-1,CASSFLSGTGEAFF,TGTGCCAGCAGTTTTCTTTCAGGGACTGGTGAAGCTTTCTTT
TRBV19,.,TRBD2,TRBJ2-1,CASSIPGTSGRDYNEQFF,TGTGCCAGTAGTATTCCCGGGACTAGCGGGAGAGATTACAATGAGCAGTTCTTC
TRBV10-3,.,.,TRBJ2-3,CAISESTGRHTQYF,TGTGCCATCAGTGAGTCGACTGGGAGGCATACGCAGTATTTT
TRBV27,.,.,TRBJ2-7,CASSILGGSYEQYF,TGTGCCAGCAGTATCCTAGGGGGATCCTACGAGCAGTACTTC
TRBV27,.,TRBD1,TRBJ2-2,CASSFWDRGDTGELFF,TGTGCCAGCAGTTTCTGGGACAGGGGGGACACCGGGGAGCTGTTTTTT
TRBV19,few,.,TRBJ1-1,CASSSPWNTEAFF,TGTGCCAGTAGCTCCCCATGGAACACTGAAGCTTTCTTT
TRBV19,.,.,TRBJ2-1,CASSSSSRDEQFF,TGTGCCAGTAGTAGTAGTAGCAGAGATGAGCAGTTCTTC
TRBV5-6,once,TRBD1,TRBJ2-2,CASSSTGGSTGELFF,TGTGCCAGCAGCTCGACAGGGGGATCCACCGGGGAGCTGTTTTTT
TRBV6-6,.,TRBD2,TRBJ2-1,CASSSSGSSYNEQFF,TGTGCCAGCAGTTCTAGCGGAAGCTCCTACAATGAGCAGTTCTTC
TRBV5-1,.,TRBD2,TRBJ2-1,CASSLLAGYNEQFF,TGCGCCAGCAGCTTACTAGCGGGCTACAATGAGCAGTTCTTC
TRBV2,few,.,TRBJ2-2,CASSARQLSNTGELFF,TGTGCCAGCAGTGCGAGACAGCTTTCGAACACCGGGGAGCTGTTTTTT
TRBV18,.,.,TRBJ2-5,CASSPPRGRAQETQYF,TGTGCCAGCTCACCACCGCGGGGAAGAGCCCAAGAGACCCAGTACTTC
TRBV27,.,TRBD2,TRBJ2-2,CASSLLSSGGQLFF,TGTGCCAGCAGTTTATTATCTAGCGGAGGGCAGCTGTTTTTT
TRBV28,.,.,TRBJ1-1,CASSSSGAYTEAFF,TGTGCCAGCAGTTCCTCAGGGGCGTACACTGAAGCTTTCTTT
TRBV28,few,.,TRBJ2-3,CASSRGTQYF,TGTGCCAGCAGTCGGGGTACGCAGTATTTT
TRBV19,.,.,TRBJ2-7,CASSIETRHSYEQYF,TGTGCCAGTAGTATAGAAACTAGGCATTCCTACGAGCAGTACTTC
TRBV5-4,.,TRBD2,TRBJ2-2,CASSGGLARNTGELFF,TGTGCCAGCAGCGGGGGACTAGCGAGAAACACCGGGGAGCTGTTTTTT
TRBV7-2,once,.,TRBJ1-1,CASSLAQNTEAFF,TGTGCCAGCAGCTTAGCTCAGAACACTGAAGCTTTCTTT
TRBV5-1,once,.,TRBJ2-3,CASSLTSSTDTQYF,TGCGCCAGCAGCTTAACTTCTAGCACAGATACGCAGTATTTT
TRBV6-1,.,.,TRBJ1-5,CASSSYSNQPQHF,TGTGCCAGCAGTAGCTATAGCAATCAGCCCCAGCATTTT
TRBV5-1,.,.,TRBJ2-1,CASSSPGVSRSNEQFF,TGCGCCAGCAGCTCCCCTGGAGTCTCCCGGTCGAATGAGCAGTTCTTC
TRBV11-2,.,.,TRBJ1-6,CASSSTRGGSSPLHF,TGTGCCAGCAGCTCGACACGCGGGGGCAGTTCACCCCTCCACTTT
TRBV28,.,.,TRBJ2-6,CASRPTGTGANVLTF,TGTGCCAGCAGGCCAACAGGAACTGGGGCCAACGTCCTGACTTTC
TRBV6-5,.,TRBD1,TRBJ1-2,CASSVRTGGDGYTF,TGTGCCAGCAGTGTCCGGACAGGAGGGGATGGCTACACCTTC
TRBV14,once,.,TRBJ1-1,CASSLRWRGRTEAFF,TGTGCCAGCAGCCTCCGGTGGCGGGGGCGCACTGAAGCTTTCTTT
TRBV6-5,.,.,TRBJ2-7,CASATIALSYEQYF,TGTGCCAGCGCCACAATTGCCTTATCTTACGAGCAGTACTTC
TRBV5-1,.,TRBD1,TRBJ1-1,CASSLAGQDTEAFF,TGCGCCAGCAGCTTGGCCGGACAGGACACTGAAGCTTTCTTT
TRBV27,.,.,TRBJ2-7,CASSPSPISYEQYF,TGTGCCAGCAGTCCCTCCCCTATCTCCTACGAGCAGTACTTC